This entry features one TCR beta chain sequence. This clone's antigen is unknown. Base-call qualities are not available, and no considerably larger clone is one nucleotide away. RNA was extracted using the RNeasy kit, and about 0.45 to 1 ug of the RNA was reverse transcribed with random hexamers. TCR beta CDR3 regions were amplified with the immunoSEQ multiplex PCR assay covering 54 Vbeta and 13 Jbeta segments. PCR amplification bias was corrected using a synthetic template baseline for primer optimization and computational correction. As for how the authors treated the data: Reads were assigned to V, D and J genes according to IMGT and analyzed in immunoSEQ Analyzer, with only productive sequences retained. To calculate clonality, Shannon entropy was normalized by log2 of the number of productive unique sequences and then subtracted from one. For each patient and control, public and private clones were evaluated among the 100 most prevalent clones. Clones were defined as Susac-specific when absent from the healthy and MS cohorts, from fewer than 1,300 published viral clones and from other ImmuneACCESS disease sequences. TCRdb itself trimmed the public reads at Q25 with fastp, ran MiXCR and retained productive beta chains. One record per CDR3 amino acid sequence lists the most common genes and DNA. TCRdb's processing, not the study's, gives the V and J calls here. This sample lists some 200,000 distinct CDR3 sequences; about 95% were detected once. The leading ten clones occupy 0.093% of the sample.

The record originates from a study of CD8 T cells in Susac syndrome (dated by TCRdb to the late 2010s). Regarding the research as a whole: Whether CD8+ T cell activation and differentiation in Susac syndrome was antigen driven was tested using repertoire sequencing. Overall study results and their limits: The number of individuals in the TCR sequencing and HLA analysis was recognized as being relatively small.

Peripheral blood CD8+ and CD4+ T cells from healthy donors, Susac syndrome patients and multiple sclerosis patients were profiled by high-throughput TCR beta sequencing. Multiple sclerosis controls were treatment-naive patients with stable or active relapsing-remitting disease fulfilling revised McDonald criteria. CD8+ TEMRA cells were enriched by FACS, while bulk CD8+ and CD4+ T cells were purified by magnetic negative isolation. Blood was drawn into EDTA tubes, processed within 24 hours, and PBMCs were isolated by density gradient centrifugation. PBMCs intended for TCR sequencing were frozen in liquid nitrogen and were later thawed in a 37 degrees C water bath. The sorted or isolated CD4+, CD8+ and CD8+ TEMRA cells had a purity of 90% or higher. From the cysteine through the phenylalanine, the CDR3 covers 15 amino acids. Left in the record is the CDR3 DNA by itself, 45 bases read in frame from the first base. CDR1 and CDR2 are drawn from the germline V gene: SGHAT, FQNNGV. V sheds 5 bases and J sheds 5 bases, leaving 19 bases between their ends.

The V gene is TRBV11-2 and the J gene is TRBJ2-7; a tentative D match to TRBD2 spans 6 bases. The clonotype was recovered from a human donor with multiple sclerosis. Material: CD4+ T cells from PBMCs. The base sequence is TGTGCCAGCAGCCATCCGTGGCGGGATCTAGACGAGCAGTACTTC. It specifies CASSHPWRDLDEQYF.